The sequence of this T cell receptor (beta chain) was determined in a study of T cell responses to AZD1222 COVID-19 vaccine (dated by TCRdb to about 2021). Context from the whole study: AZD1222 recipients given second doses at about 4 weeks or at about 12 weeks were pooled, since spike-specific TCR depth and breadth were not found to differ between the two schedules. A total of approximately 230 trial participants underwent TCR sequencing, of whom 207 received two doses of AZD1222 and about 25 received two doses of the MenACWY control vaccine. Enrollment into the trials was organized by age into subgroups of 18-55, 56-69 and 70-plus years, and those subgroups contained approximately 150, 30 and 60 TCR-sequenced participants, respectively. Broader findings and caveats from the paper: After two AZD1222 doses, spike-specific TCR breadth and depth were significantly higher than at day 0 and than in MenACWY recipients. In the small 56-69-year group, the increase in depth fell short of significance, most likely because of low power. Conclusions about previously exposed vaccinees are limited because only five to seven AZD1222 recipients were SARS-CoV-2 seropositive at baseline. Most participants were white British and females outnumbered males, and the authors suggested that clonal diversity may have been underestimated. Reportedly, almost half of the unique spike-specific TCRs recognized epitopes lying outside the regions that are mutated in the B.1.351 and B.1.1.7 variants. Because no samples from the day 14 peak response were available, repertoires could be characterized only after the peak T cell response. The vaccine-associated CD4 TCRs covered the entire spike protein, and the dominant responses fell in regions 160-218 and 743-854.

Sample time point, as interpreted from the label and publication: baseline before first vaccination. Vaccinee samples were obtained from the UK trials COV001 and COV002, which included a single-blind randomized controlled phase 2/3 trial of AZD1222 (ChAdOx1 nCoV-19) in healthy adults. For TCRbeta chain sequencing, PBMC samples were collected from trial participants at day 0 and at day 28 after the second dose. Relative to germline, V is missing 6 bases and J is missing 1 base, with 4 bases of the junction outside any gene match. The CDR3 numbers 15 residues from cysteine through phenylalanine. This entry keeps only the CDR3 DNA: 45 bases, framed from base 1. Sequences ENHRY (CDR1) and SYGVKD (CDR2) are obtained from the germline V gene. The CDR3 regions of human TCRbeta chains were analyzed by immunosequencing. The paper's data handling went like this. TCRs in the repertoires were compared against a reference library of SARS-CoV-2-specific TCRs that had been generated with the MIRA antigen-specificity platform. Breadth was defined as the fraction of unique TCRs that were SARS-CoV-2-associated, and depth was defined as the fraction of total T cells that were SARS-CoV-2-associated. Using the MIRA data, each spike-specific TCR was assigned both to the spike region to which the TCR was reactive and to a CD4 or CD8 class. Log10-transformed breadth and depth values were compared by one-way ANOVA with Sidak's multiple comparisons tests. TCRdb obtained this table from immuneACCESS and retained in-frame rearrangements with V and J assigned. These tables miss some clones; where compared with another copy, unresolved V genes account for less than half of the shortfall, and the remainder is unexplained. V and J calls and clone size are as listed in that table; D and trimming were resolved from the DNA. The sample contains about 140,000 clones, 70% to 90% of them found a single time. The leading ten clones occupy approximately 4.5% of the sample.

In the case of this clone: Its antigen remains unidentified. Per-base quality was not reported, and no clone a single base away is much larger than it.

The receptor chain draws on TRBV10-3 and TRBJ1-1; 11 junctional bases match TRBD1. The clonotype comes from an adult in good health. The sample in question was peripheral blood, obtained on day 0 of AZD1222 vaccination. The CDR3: CAIRGQGARNTEAFF. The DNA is TGTGCCATCAGAGGACAGGGGGCGCGGAACACTGAAGCTTTCTTT.